The sequence of this T cell receptor beta chain was determined in a study of cytomegalovirus exposure and HLA in healthy donors. Study background: An analysis done earlier identified fewer than 140 million unique TCR beta sequences from approximately 200 million T cells. From HLA-typed donors, an early data release held about 85 million unique TCRs.

About this clone itself: Its target is unknown.

Study-wide points: A later analysis by the authors found several of the most significant clusters apparently linked to common viral pathogens. Analysis performed later showed TCR beta chains linked to HLA being more clonally expanded than equally common others.

With 60 Vbeta and 13 Jbeta primers, the PCR was carried out. The method was immunoSEQ multiplex PCR; TCRdb's version includes in-frame clones alone and lacks a portion of them. The sample lists 90,000 to 150,000 clones, 65% to 75% occurring once. The ends lost 2 bases at V and 5 bases at J; junction bases unmatched: 6. CDR1 and CDR2 (germline): GTSNPN, SVGIG (reference sequence). This CDR3 spans 14 amino acids. This clonotype originated in a woman aged 45-59 years in good health and CMV-seropositive. The sample comprised PBMCs. The chain recombines TRBV30 with TRBJ2-1; 7 positions match TRBD2. CDR3 in DNA: TGTGCCTGGAGTACGGGGCTAGCGGACAATGAGCAGTTCTTC. Its protein product is CAWSTGLADNEQFF.